Below are 20 T cell receptor beta chains sequenced from a single sample in a study of early T cells in non-severe SARS-CoV-2 infection (dated by TCRdb to the early 2020s). The method behind the library was 5' RACE. The reads were generated on a NextSeq 500. Clones were called with MiXCR by TCRdb after fastp trimmed the public reads at Q25, and only in-frame beta chains were retained. Rows matching on CDR3 protein sequence are summarized as one entry with the most common DNA and genes. This sample gives around 80,000 distinct CDR3 sequences in total; roughly an eighth of them show up just once. More than 1.2% of the sample comes from the top ten. The sequencing sample was made of whole blood. These receptor sequences come from an adult who was a healthcare worker with PCR-confirmed SARS-CoV-2 infection or an uninfected control (not recorded which).

In this sample, this clonotype turned up a few times. The chain has TRBV20-1 and TRBJ2-3; no clear D. V lost 2 bases and J 4 bases, leaving 13 bases between the germline ends. The CDR3 covers 14 residues. CDR1 is DFQATT, CDR2 SNEGSKA, per germline (reference sequence). CDR3 in amino acids: CSARIFVFSDTQYF. CDR3 nucleotides: TGCAGTGCTAGAATCTTCGTCTTTTCAGATACGCAGTATTTT.

A single count supports this clonotype. The J gene is TRBJ2-4, the V gene TRBV29-1, with D possibly being TRBD1 (5 bases). Trimming took 7 bases from V and 1 from J, leaving 11 bases between them. Germline V CDR1 and CDR2: SQVTM, ANQGSEA. The CDR3 covers 13 residues. CDR3: CSAQGLAKNIQYF. As DNA, the CDR3 is TGCAGCGCCCAGGGTCTCGCCAAAAACATTCAGTACTTC. Filled out from reference TRBV29-1 and TRBJ2-4, the complete variable domain reads SAVISQKPSRDICQRGTSLTIQCQVDSQVTMMFWYRQQPGQSLTLIATANQGSEATYESGFVIDKFPISRPNLTFSTLTVSNMSPEDSSIYLCSAQGLAKNIQYFGAGTRLSVL.

At least ten counts were recorded for this clonotype. The chain combines TRBV3-1 with TRBJ1-2; no firm D call. V lost 8 bases, J lost 7 bases, and 11 bases lay in between. The CDR3 contains 11 residues. Germline V gene data show CDR1 as LGHDT and CDR2 as YNNKEL (reference sequence). CDR3 in amino acids: CASSTARGYTF. CDR3 nucleotides: TGTGCCAGCTCGACGGCGCGTGGCTACACCTTC.

The rearrangement uses TRBV12-3 or TRBV12-4 and TRBJ1-4, with D perhaps TRBD1 (6 bases). The CDR3 loop spans 14 amino acids. V lost 0 bases, J lost 4 bases, and 6 bases lay in between. Here the CDR3 reads CASSLADSNEKLFF. Here the CDR3 DNA reads TGTGCCAGCAGTTTAGCGGACAGTAATGAAAAACTGTTTTTT.

The CDR3 reads CSAARDRAYNEQFF. CDR3 DNA sequence: TGCAGTGCTGCACGGGACAGGGCCTACAATGAGCAGTTCTTC. The J gene is TRBJ2-1, the V gene TRBV20-1; 9 bases align to TRBD1. This CDR3 spans 14 amino acids. Germline lookup yields CDR1 DFQATT and CDR2 SNEGSKA (reference sequence). Unmatched junction bases numbered 4, after V lost 5 bases and J lost 2 bases.

Turning to this clonotype: Mismatch with germline at one junction end may stem from a read error. V usage is TRBV29-1 and J usage is TRBJ2-5; D is unresolved. The CDR3 is 11 residues long. Germline CDR1 SQVTM, CDR2 ANQGSEA. This chain's CDR3 is CGVEATGTQYF. The CDR3 DNA reads as TGCGGCGTTGAGGCCACTGGGACCCAGTACTTC.

The CDR3: CASSFQGRGEKLFF. CDR3 nucleotide sequence: TGTGCCAGCAGCTTCCAGGGGAGGGGTGAAAAACTGTTTTTT. J is TRBJ1-4 and V is TRBV7-8; possible D gene TRBD1, 6 bases. Germline V lookup: CDR1 SGHVS, CDR2 FQNEAQ. Trimming stripped 3 bases from V and 7 bases from J, with 12 bases between. The CDR3 is made up of 14 amino acids.

This clonotype was detected a few times. The chain carries TRBV2 and TRBJ2-7, with 11 bases that match TRBD2. Trimming took 0 bases from V and 5 from J; bases not matched to a gene: 9. Per the germline V gene, CDR1 is SNHLY and CDR2 is FYNNEI. CDR3 size: 17 residues. Here the CDR3 reads CASSEALAGTSGNEQYF. CDR3 nucleotides: TGTGCCAGCAGTGAAGCGCTCGCTGGGACTAGCGGTAACGAGCAGTACTTC. The whole variable domain, filled in from reference TRBV2 and TRBJ2-7, reads EPEVTQTPSHQVTQMGQEVILRCVPISNHLYFYWYRQILGQKVEFLVSFYNNEISEKSEIFDDQFSVERPDGSNFTLKIRSTKLEDSAMYFCASSEALAGTSGNEQYFGPGTRLTVT.

This clonotype was counted only a few times. The chain is built from TRBV7-9 and TRBJ2-2; 7 bases agree with TRBD2. In germline, CDR1 is SEHNR, CDR2 FQNEAQ (reference sequence). The CDR3 extends over 19 amino acids. Unmatched junction bases numbered 13, after V lost 2 bases and J lost 1 base. DNA for the CDR3: TGTGCCAGCAGCTTAATAGATCGGGTAATAGCGGGGAACACCGGGGAGCTGTTTTTT. It specifies CASSLIDRVIAGNTGELFF.

This clonotype has at least ten counts. J is TRBJ2-6 and V is TRBV7-2, with 9 positions matching TRBD1. This CDR3 has 18 residues. The V gene end was trimmed by 0 bases and the J gene end by 1 base; junction bases not matched to a gene: 4. Germline assignment: CDR1 SGHTA and CDR2 FQGNSA. In nucleotides, the CDR3 is TGTGCCAGCAGCTTAGCTGGACAGGGGCTTTCTGGGGCCAACGTCCTGACTTTC. This codes for CASSLAGQGLSGANVLTF.

This clonotype has only a few counts. The genes are TRBV6-6 and TRBJ2-7; 10 bases are shared with TRBD2. The V and J ends lost 6 bases and 5 bases, in that order; junction bases with no gene match: 31. Germline-derived CDR1 and CDR2 are MNHNY and SVGAGI (reference sequence). The CDR3 is 22 amino acids. CDR3 amino acids: CASSYPQRAKTSPGLASHEQYF. CDR3 nucleotides: TGTGCCAGCAGCTATCCCCAAAGGGCCAAAACCTCGCCGGGACTAGCGTCTCACGAGCAGTACTTC.

The rearrangement joins TRBV25-1 to TRBJ1-3; D might be TRBD1 (6 bases). CDR1 is MGHDK, CDR2 SYGVNS, per germline. The CDR3 spans 13 residues. Deletions cut 4 bases from V and 2 bases from J, with 6 bases between. This chain's CDR3 is CASSAGAGNTIYF. The CDR3 DNA reads as TGTGCCAGCAGTGCAGGGGCTGGAAACACCATATATTTT.

This clonotype was found a few times. The chain combines TRBV7-9 with TRBJ1-1; TRBD1 is a possible D gene (5 bases). The CDR3 covers 16 residues. The germline CDR1 and CDR2 sequences are SEHNR and FQNEAQ (reference sequence). V lost 1 base and J lost 2, with 14 bases in between. The CDR3 loop is CASSLVWRDQNTEAFF. The CDR3 nucleotides are TGTGCCAGCAGCTTAGTATGGCGGGACCAAAACACTGAAGCTTTCTTT.

This clonotype turned up a few times. J is TRBJ2-7 and V is TRBV20-1, with D hard to call. This CDR3 contains 14 residues. Trimming took 0 bases from V and 2 from J, leaving 11 bases between them. Germline V gene lookup returns CDR1 DFQATT and CDR2 SNEGSKA (reference sequence). The CDR3 DNA is TGCAGTGCTAGAGATGCCCGGACGGCCTACGAGCAGTACTTC. Its translation is CSARDARTAYEQYF.

This clonotype was recorded a few times. V is TRBV7-8 and J is TRBJ2-1, with D possibly being TRBD2 (7 bases). V gave up 5 bases and J gave up 7 bases, with 18 bases separating them. The germline gives CDR1 SGHVS, CDR2 FQNEAQ. There are 15 residues in the CDR3. This CDR3 is CASSERRGAMNEQFF. The CDR3 nucleotides are TGTGCCAGCAGCGAGCGCCGGGGGGCAATGAATGAGCAGTTCTTC.

The table lists this clonotype with many counts. The rearrangement links TRBV18 to TRBJ1-5, with 8 bases lining up with TRBD1. This CDR3 comprises 17 residues. Trimming removed 4 bases from V and 1 base from J; junction bases left unmatched: 9. Looked up from germline, CDR1 is KGHSH and CDR2 is LQKENI. The DNA of the CDR3 is TGTGCCAGCTCACAGGGACAGGCGGTTGAGAGCAATCAGCCCCAGCATTTT. It specifies CASSQGQAVESNQPQHF.

This clonotype was observed a handful of times. This chain links TRBV20-1 with TRBJ2-6; D remains ambiguous. V was shortened by 0 bases and J by 0 bases, with 15 bases between the two germline ends. This CDR3 contains 18 residues. Germline V gene sequence: CDR1 DFQATT, CDR2 SNEGSKA (reference sequence). In DNA, the CDR3 is TGCAGTGCTAGAGATAGGGCAAAGGGCCTCTCTGGGGCCAACGTCCTGACTTTC. Protein: CSARDRAKGLSGANVLTF.

V gene TRBV29-1 combines with J gene TRBJ2-1, with D hard to call. Trimming took off 8 bases at V and 7 bases at J, with 12 bases between the two ends. The CDR3 loop spans 11 amino acids. CDR1 is SQVTM, CDR2 ANQGSEA, per germline. DNA for the CDR3: TGCAGCACCGGGCCCTTAAATGAGCAGTTCTTC. Translation gives CSTGPLNEQFF.

This clonotype was counted only a few times. This chain links TRBV15 with TRBJ2-5; the D gene is possibly TRBD2 (6 bases). V lost 5 bases to trimming and J lost 4 bases, with 20 bases between them. From germline, CDR1 is LNHNV and CDR2 YYDKDF (reference sequence). The CDR3 is 16 residues long. CDR3 DNA sequence: TGTGCCACCAGCCACCCGGGAAGGGCTAGCGTAGAGACCCAGTACTTC. The encoded protein is CATSHPGRASVETQYF. Full variable domain (outside the CDR3, taken from reference TRBV15 and TRBJ2-5): DAMVIQNPRYQVTQFGKPVTLSCSQTLNHNVMYWYQQKSSQAPKLLFHYYDKDFNNEADTPDNFQSRRPNTSFCFLDIRSPGLGDTAMYLCATSHPGRASVETQYFGPGTRLLVL.

Only a few counts were recorded for this clonotype. The V and J genes are TRBV20-1 and TRBJ2-5; D gene ambiguous. CDR1 and CDR2 from the germline V gene are DFQATT and SNEGSKA (reference sequence). The V end lost 2 bases, the J end lost 0 bases, and 4 bases lay between the germline ends. The CDR3 extends over 12 amino acids. CDR3 in amino acids: CSARHHQETQYF. The CDR3 nucleotides read TGCAGTGCTAGACACCACCAAGAGACCCAGTACTTC.